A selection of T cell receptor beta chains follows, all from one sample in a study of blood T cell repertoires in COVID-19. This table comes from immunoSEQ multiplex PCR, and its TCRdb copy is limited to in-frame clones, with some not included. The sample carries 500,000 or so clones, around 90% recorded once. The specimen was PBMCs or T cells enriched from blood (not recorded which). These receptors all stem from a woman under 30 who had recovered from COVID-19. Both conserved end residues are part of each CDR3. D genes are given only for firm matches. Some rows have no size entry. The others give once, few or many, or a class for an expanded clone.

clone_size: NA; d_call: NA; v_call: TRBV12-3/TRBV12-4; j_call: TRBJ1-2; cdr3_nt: TGTGCCAGCAGTTTACGAACAGTCCACGGCTACACCTTC; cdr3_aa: CASSLRTVHGYTF
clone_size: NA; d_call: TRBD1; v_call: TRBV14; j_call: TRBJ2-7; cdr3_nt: TGTGCCAGCAGCCAAGAAGGGACAGGGGGCTACGAGCAGTACTTC; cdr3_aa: CASSQEGTGGYEQYF
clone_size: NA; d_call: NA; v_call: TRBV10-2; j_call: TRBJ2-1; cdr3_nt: TGCGCCAGCAGTATGGAGGCGGAATACAATGAGCAGTTCTTC; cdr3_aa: CASSMEAEYNEQFF
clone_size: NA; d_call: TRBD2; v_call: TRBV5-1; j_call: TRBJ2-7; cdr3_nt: TGCGCCAGCAGCTTTCTAGCGGGCCCTTCCTACGAGCAGTACTTC; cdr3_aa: CASSFLAGPSYEQYF
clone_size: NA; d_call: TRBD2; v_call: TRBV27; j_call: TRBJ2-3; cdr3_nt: TGTGCCAGCAGTTTAAATCGGGACTACGTTGGGTATTTT; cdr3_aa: CASSLNRDYVGYF
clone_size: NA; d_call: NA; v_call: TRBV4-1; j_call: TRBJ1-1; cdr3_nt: TGCGCCAGCAGCCAAGAGGCGGGCACTGAAGCTTTCTTT; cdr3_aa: CASSQEAGTEAFF
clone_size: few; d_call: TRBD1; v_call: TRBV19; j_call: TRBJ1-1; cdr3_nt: TGTGCCAGTAGTATGGGTCGGGACAGGGCCCCTGAAGCTTTCTTT; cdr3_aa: CASSMGRDRAPEAFF
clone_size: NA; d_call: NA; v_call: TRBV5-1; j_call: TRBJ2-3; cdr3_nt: TGCGCCAGCAGCCCCCGTGGCCCAAGCGGAGGTTCTAGCACAGATACGCAGTATTTT; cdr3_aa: CASSPRGPSGGSSTDTQYF
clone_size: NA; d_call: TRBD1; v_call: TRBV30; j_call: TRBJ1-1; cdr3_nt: TGTGCCTGGAGTGGCGAGGGACAGGGGCCGGCTGAAGCTTTCTTT; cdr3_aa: CAWSGEGQGPAEAFF
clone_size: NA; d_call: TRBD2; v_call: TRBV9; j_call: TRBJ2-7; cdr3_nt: TGTGCCAGCAGCGGTGATATGGGGCTAGCGGGGGGCCGGAGATACGAGCAGTACTTC; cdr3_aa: CASSGDMGLAGGRRYEQYF
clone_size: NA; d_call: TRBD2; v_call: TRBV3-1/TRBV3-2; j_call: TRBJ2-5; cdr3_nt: TGTGCCAGCAGCCAAGATGGCCTAGCGGGGGCCCAAACCCAGTACTTC; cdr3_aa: CASSQDGLAGAQTQYF
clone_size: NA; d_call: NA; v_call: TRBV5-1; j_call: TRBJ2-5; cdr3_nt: TGCGCCAGCAGCCAACTACAGGGTTCGTCGCAAGAGACCCAGTACTTC; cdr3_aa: CASSQLQGSSQETQYF
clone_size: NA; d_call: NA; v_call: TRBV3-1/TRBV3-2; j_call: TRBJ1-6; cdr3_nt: TGTGCCAGCAGCCCCGGTCGGAATTCACCCCTCCACTTT; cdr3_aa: CASSPGRNSPLHF
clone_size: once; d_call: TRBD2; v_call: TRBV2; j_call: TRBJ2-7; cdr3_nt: TGTGCCAGCAGCACTAGCGGGACTTACTACGAGCAGTACTTC; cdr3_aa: CASSTSGTYYEQYF
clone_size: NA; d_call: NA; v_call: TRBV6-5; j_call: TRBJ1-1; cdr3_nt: TGTGCCAGCAGAAAAGAGCTTATGAACACTGAAGCTTTCTTT; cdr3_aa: CASRKELMNTEAFF
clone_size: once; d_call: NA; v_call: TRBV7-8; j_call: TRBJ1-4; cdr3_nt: TGTGCCAGCAGCCCCCGGGAGCTACCCCAAAAACTGTTTTTT; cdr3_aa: CASSPRELPQKLFF
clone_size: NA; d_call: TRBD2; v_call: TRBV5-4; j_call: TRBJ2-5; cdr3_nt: TGTGCCAGCAGCTTGGATAGCGGGGCTTGGGAGACCCAGTACTTC; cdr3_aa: CASSLDSGAWETQYF
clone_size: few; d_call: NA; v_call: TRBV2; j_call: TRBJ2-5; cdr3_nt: TGTGCCAGCAGTGAAGCGCTAGGAGAGACCCAGTACTTC; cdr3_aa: CASSEALGETQYF
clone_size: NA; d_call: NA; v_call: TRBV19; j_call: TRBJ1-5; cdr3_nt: TGTGCCAGTACCCTTTCCCAGGGATTCAATCAGCCCCAGCATTTT; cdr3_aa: CASTLSQGFNQPQHF
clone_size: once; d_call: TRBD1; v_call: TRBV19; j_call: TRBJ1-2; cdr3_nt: TGTGCCAGTAGTCCCGACACGAATTACAGGGGGCCGCATAACTATGGCTACACCTTC; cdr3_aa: CASSPDTNYRGPHNYGYTF
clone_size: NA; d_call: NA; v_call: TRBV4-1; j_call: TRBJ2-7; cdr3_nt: TGCGCCAGCAGCCACCCCCTCGGGAAAGGACGGTACGAGCAGTACTTC; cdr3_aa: CASSHPLGKGRYEQYF
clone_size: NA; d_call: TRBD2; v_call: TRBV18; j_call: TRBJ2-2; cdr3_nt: TGTGCCAGCTCACCACCCCAGGGGACTAGCGGGGAGAACACCGGGGAGCTGTTTTTT; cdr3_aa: CASSPPQGTSGENTGELFF
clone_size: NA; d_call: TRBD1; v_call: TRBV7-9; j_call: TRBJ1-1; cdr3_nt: TGTGCCAGCAGCTTAGAAACATATGGGGACAGCCTCAGGCTCTTT; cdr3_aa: CASSLETYGDSLRLF
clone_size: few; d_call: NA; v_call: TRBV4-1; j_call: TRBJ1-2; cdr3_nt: TGCGCCAGCAGCCTCACCGGGAGCTATGGCTACACCTTC; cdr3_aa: CASSLTGSYGYTF
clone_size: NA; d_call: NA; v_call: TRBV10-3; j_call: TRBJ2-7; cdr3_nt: TGTGCCATCAGTGACCCCACACTGGGAGTCACAGATGAGGACGAGCAGTACTTC; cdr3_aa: CAISDPTLGVTDEDEQYF
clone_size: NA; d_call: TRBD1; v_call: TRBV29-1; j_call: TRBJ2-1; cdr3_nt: TGCAGCGTGACAGGGAACCCTGTTGTGGGGAATGAGCAGTTCTTC; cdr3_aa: CSVTGNPVVGNEQFF
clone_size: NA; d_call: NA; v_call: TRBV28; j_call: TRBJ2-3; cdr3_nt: TGTGCCAGCAGTTTAAGGGGGAAGTATTTGGATACGCAGTATTTT; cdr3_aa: CASSLRGKYLDTQYF
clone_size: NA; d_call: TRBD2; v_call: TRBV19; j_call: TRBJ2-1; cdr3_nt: TGTGCCAGTAGTATCGCACTAGCGGGGGGTGATGAGCAGTTCTTC; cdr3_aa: CASSIALAGGDEQFF
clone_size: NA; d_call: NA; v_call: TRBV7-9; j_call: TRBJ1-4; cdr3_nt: TGTGCCAGCAGCTTAGGTAGTGAAAAACTGTTTTTT; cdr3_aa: CASSLGSEKLFF
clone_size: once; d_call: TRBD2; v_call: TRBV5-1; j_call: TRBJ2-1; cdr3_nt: TGCGCCAGCAGCTCAACTAGCGGGGGAGGGTCCAGTAATGAGCAGTTCTTC; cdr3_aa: CASSSTSGGGSSNEQFF
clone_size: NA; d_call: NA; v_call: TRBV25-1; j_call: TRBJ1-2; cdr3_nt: TGTGCCAGCAGCATATCAAGGACATTCGGTGGCTACACCTTC; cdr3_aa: CASSISRTFGGYTF
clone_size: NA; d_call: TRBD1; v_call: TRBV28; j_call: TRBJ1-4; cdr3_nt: TGTGCCAGCAGTCCACGGTCGACAGGGGGCAATGAAAAACTGTTTTTT; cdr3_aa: CASSPRSTGGNEKLFF
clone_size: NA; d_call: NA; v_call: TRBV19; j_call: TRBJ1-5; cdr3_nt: TGTGCCAGTAGTCTGCGGGGGGAGGACAATCAGCCCCAGCATTTT; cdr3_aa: CASSLRGEDNQPQHF
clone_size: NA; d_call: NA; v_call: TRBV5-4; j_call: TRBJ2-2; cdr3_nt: TGTGCCAGCAGCTTGGCGGGACTCATACACACCGGGGAGCTGTTTTTT; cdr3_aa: CASSLAGLIHTGELFF
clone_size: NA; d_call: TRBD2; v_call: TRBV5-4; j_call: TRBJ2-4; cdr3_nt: TGTGCCAGCAGCCGGCTAGGGGAGGGAAACATTCAGTACTTC; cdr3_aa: CASSRLGEGNIQYF
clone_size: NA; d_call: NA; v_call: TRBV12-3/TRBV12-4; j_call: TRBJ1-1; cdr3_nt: TGTGCCAGCAGTCCCGCCCGCAGGACTGAAGCTTTCTTT; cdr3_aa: CASSPARRTEAFF